Below are 23 T cell receptor beta chains sequenced from a single sample in a study of blood T cell repertoires in COVID-19. Libraries were prepared by immunoSEQ multiplex PCR; TCRdb keeps only in-frame clonotypes and omits some of them. The sample lists around 290,000 clones, approximately 90% seen once, with around 2% in the top ten. Specimen: PBMCs or T cells enriched from blood (not recorded which). Receptors were obtained from an older woman in a cohort exposed to, infected with or recovered from COVID-19 (not recorded which).

The chain couples TRBV2 to TRBJ2-1; 11 bases are shared with TRBD2. J lost 5 bases, V lost 7 bases, and 10 bases had no gene match. Germline V gene lookup returns CDR1 SNHLY and CDR2 FYNNEI. The CDR3 spans 16 residues. The CDR3 DNA is TGTGCCAGCAAACTCTTAGCGGGAGGGGGTAACAATGAGCAGTTCTTC. This gives the protein CASKLLAGGGNNEQFF.

This clone was found once. The chain carries TRBV11-1 and TRBJ2-5, with 7 nucleotides matching TRBD2. The V gene's germline CDR1 is SGHAT and CDR2 FQDESV (reference sequence). The CDR3 runs 13 residues. The J segment lost 4 bases and the V segment lost 6 bases, leaving 5 bases of the junction unmatched. The CDR3 reads CASSEGGSETQYF. The DNA of the CDR3 is TGTGCCAGCAGTGAGGGAGGGTCAGAGACCCAGTACTTC.

The chain carries TRBV12-2 and TRBJ2-1; TRBD2, the table's D call, lacks a check against the DNA. TRBV12-2 has pseudogene status. This CDR3 contains 16 residues. CDR3 nucleotide sequence: TGTGCAAGTCGCTTAGCCGCAGCGGGAGGCCACAATGAGCAGTTCTTC. Its protein product is CASRLAAAGGHNEQFF.

This clone has just a few counts. J is TRBJ1-6 and V is TRBV6-4; 7 positions agree with TRBD1. The CDR3 consists of 14 residues. Germline trimming cut 3 bases from V and 7 bases from J; bases unmatched to any gene: 3. Per the germline V gene, CDR1 is MRHNA and CDR2 is SNTAGT. The CDR3 DNA follows: TGTGCCAGCAGTGAAAAACAGGGGAATTCACCCCTCCACTTT. Translating it yields CASSEKQGNSPLHF.

The V and J genes are TRBV28 and TRBJ2-1; TRBD2 matches at 11 bases. Germline loops: CDR1 MDHEN, CDR2 SYDVKM. Trimming at V came to 2 bases and at J to 4 bases, leaving 7 bases not matched to a gene. The CDR3 consists of 17 residues. CDR3 sequence: CASSLPLTSGIYNEQFF. The CDR3 DNA follows: TGTGCCAGCAGTTTACCGTTGACTAGCGGGATTTACAATGAGCAGTTCTTC. Filled out from reference TRBV28 and TRBJ2-1, the complete variable domain reads DVKVTQSSRYLVKRTGEKVFLECVQDMDHENMFWYRQDPGLGLRLIYFSYDVKMKEKGDIPEGYSVSREKKERFSLILESASTNQTSMYLCASSLPLTSGIYNEQFFGPGTRLTVL.

The chain's CDR3 is CASSFKRLSYNEQFF. The CDR3 region has the DNA TGTGCCAGCAGCTTCAAGCGATTATCCTACAATGAGCAGTTCTTC. The genes are TRBV11-2 and TRBJ2-1; D gene uncertain. CDR3 length: 15 amino acids. The V gene lost 3 bases and the J gene lost 1 base, with 10 bases spanning the gap. From germline, CDR1 is SGHAT and CDR2 FQNNGV.

The chain is built from TRBV6-2 or TRBV6-3 and TRBJ2-2; a weak D match, TRBD1 (6 bases). The germline V gene has CDR1 MNHEY and CDR2 SVGEGT. There are 15 residues in the CDR3. The V and J ends lost 2 bases and 4 bases respectively, with 11 bases between them. The CDR3 DNA reads as TGTGCCAGCAGTTACGACGGACAGCCCACCGGGGAGCTGTTTTTT. Translated: CASSYDGQPTGELFF.

V is TRBV28 and J is TRBJ2-1; 13 bases match TRBD2. The CDR3 totals 15 residues. The V and J ends lost 4 bases and 6 bases, in that order; junction bases with no gene match: 3. From germline, CDR1 is MDHEN and CDR2 SYDVKM. CDR3 sequence reads: CASSWTSGRVNEQFF. The CDR3, as DNA: TGTGCCAGCAGTTGGACTAGCGGGAGAGTCAATGAGCAGTTCTTC.

The rearrangement links TRBV18 to TRBJ2-3; 12 bases align to TRBD2. Trimming at V came to 2 bases and at J to 4 bases, leaving 7 bases not matched to a gene. This CDR3 spans 17 amino acids. Germline CDR1 reads KGHSH; CDR2 reads LQKENI. The CDR3 DNA reads TGTGCCAGCTCACCAAATCCACTAGCGGGAGGTTCAGATACGCAGTATTTT. Protein: CASSPNPLAGGSDTQYF.

The CDR3 bases are TGTGCCAGCAGTTTAGGGAATACAGGCTATGGCTACACCTTC. Residues: CASSLGNTGYGYTF. The chain joins TRBV27 to TRBJ1-2, with D maybe TRBD1 (5 bases). V lost 2 bases, J lost 4 bases, and 11 bases lay in between. CDR1 is MNHEY, CDR2 SMNVEV, per germline (reference sequence). The CDR3 runs 14 residues.

This clone showed up just a few times. The chain couples TRBV28 to TRBJ1-5; a weak D match, TRBD1 (6 bases). V shed 0 bases and J shed 5 bases, with 14 bases lying between them. The CDR3 spans 16 residues. Germline values: CDR1 MDHEN, CDR2 SYDVKM. As DNA, the CDR3 is TGTGCCAGCAGTTTATGGGCAGGGGTAAACCATCAGCCCCAGCATTTT. It translates to CASSLWAGVNHQPQHF.

This clone was seen just once. The gene calls are TRBV5-1 and TRBJ1-6; perhaps TRBD1 as D (6 bases). The CDR3 totals 16 residues. The germline gives CDR1 SGHRS, CDR2 YFSETQ. Trimming pared 4 bases from V and 6 bases from J, leaving 17 bases between. The CDR3 coding sequence is TGCGCCAGCAGCCCGGGCAGGGGTTCGGGTAATTCACCCCTCCACTTT. Amino acids: CASSPGRGSGNSPLHF.

This clone was found once. This chain connects TRBV11-2 to TRBJ2-1; 7 nucleotides match TRBD2. Germline V lookup: CDR1 SGHAT, CDR2 FQNNGV. The ends lost 5 bases at V and 1 base at J; junction bases unmatched: 17. The CDR3 loop spans 19 amino acids. In DNA, the CDR3 is TGTGCCAGCAGCCCCCTTCCGTATTCTAGCGGCCCTTCCTACAATGAGCAGTTCTTC. Translating gives CASSPLPYSSGPSYNEQFF.

The V and J genes are TRBV2 and TRBJ2-3; tentatively, D is TRBD1 (6 bases). Deletions cut 5 bases from V and 5 bases from J, with 8 bases between. Per the germline V gene, CDR1 is SNHLY and CDR2 is FYNNEI. This CDR3 spans 12 amino acids. The CDR3 loop is CASSLRGDTQYF. CDR3 nucleotide sequence: TGTGCCAGCAGTCTCAGGGGAGATACGCAGTATTTT.

This clone is a singleton in its sample. This chain links TRBV11-2 with TRBJ1-5; D remains unclear. V dropped 3 bases and J dropped 2 bases, with 11 bases sitting between them. Germline CDR1 and CDR2: SGHAT and FQNNGV. The CDR3 is 15 residues long. Here the CDR3 reads CASSLEGVGNQPQHF. In nucleotides, the CDR3 is TGTGCCAGCAGCTTGGAAGGAGTAGGCAATCAGCCCCAGCATTTT.

The J gene is TRBJ2-1, the V gene TRBV28; D uncertain. This CDR3 is built from 11 residues. The ends were cut back, 5 bases at V and 6 bases at J, with 5 bases in the middle. CDR1 is MDHEN, CDR2 SYDVKM, per germline. DNA of the CDR3: TGTGCCAGCAGTCCCTTCAATGAGCAGTTCTTC. Encoded protein: CASSPFNEQFF.

This clone was detected only once. The J gene is TRBJ2-1, the V gene TRBV30; the D is unclear. The CDR3 has 13 amino acids. Germline V gene sequence: CDR1 GTSNPN, CDR2 SVGIG (reference sequence). V lost 6 bases, J lost 0 bases, and 9 bases lay in between. This CDR3 reads CACQASSYNEQFF. CDR3 sequence (DNA): TGTGCCTGCCAGGCAAGCTCCTACAATGAGCAGTTCTTC.

The chain uses TRBV5-4 and TRBJ2-7; maybe TRBD1 (6 bases). Germline lookup yields CDR1 SGHNT and CDR2 YYREEE (reference sequence). Trimming removed 5 bases from V and 3 bases from J, with 12 bases in between. The CDR3 extends over 13 amino acids. The CDR3 reads CASSSTGNYEQYF. The CDR3 nucleotides read TGTGCCAGCAGTTCAACAGGGAACTACGAGCAGTACTTC.

The chain is built from TRBV20-1 and TRBJ2-7, with TRBD1 as a possible D gene (6 bases). From germline, CDR1 is DFQATT and CDR2 SNEGSKA (reference sequence). This CDR3 has 11 amino acids. The V and J ends lost 6 bases and 6 bases respectively, with 12 bases between them. The CDR3 loop reads CSAPRQVEQYF. As DNA, the CDR3 is TGCAGTGCCCCGAGACAGGTCGAGCAGTACTTC.

Notes on this clone: Additional DNA sequences in this sample encode the identical CDR3. The chain joins TRBV18 to TRBJ2-5; perhaps TRBD1 as D (5 bases). The CDR3 is 12 amino acids. Per germline, CDR1 KGHSH and CDR2 LQKENI. The ends were cut back, 1 base at V and 5 bases at J, with 5 bases in the middle. The CDR3 region has the DNA TGTGCCAGCTCACCACGGGGCGAGACCCAGTACTTC. Protein sequence: CASSPRGETQYF.

This chain uses TRBV16 with TRBJ2-3; 7 bases are shared with TRBD1. J lost 0 bases, V lost 3 bases, and 3 bases had no gene match. Germline CDR1 and CDR2: KGHSY and FQNENV. The CDR3 runs 15 residues. The CDR3 DNA reads as TGTGCCAGCAGCCACAACAGGGGAAGCACAGATACGCAGTATTTT. Amino acids: CASSHNRGSTDTQYF.

J is TRBJ2-7 and V is TRBV5-1, with TRBD2 identical over 8 bases. This CDR3 contains 14 residues. In germline, CDR1 is SGHRS, CDR2 YFSETQ. V trimming: 3 bases; J trimming: 0 bases; junction bases outside the gene matches: 2. In DNA, the CDR3 is TGCGCCAGCAGCTCGGCGGGAGGCTCCTACGAGCAGTACTTC. This sequence encodes CASSSAGGSYEQYF.

The chain combines TRBV4-1 with TRBJ2-5; 7 bases line up with TRBD2. V dropped 5 bases and J dropped 4; count of bases not matched to a gene: 4. The V gene's germline CDR1 is MGHRA and CDR2 YSYEKL. CDR3 length equals 13 residues. The CDR3 DNA follows: TGCGCCAGCAGCAAATTAGCGGGAGAGACCCAGTACTTC. Translation: CASSKLAGETQYF.